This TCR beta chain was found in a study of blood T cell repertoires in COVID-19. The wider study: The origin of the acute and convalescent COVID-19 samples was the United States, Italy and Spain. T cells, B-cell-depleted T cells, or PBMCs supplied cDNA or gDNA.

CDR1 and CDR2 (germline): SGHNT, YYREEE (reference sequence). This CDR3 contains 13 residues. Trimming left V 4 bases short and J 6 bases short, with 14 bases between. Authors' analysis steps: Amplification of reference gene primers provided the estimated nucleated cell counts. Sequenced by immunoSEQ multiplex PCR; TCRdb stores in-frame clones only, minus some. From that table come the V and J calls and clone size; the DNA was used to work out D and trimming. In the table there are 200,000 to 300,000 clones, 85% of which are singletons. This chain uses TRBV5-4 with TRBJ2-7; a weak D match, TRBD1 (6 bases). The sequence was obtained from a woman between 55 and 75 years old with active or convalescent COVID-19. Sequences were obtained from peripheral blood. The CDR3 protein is CASSPGQSPEQYF. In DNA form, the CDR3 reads TGTGCCAGCAGCCCCGGACAGTCCCCCGAGCAGTACTTC.